What follows are 6 T cell receptor beta chains derived from one specimen sequenced in a study of shared clonotypes between healthy human individuals. Repertoires were generated with immunoSEQ multiplex PCR, while TCRdb's copy carries only in-frame clones and drops some. The top ten hold less than 2% of the sample, which has hundreds of thousands of clones, roughly 78% seen once. Material for sequencing was memory CD4+ T cells sorted from blood. As for subset: CD45RA-negative fraction. The receptors derive from a woman younger than 45 in good health.

The chain recombines TRBV19 with TRBJ2-3; 13 bases are a match to TRBD2. Trimming at V came to 6 bases and at J to 6 bases, leaving 15 bases not matched to a gene. The CDR3 runs to 18 residues. The germline V gene encodes CDR1 LNHDA and CDR2 SQIVND (reference sequence). CDR3 protein: CASSKGSGLAGKFDTQYF. For the CDR3, the DNA is TGTGCCAGTAGCAAGGGCTCGGGACTAGCGGGGAAATTCGATACGCAGTATTTT.

The chain combines TRBV27 with TRBJ1-2; D is ambiguous. Germline-derived CDR1 and CDR2 are MNHEY and SMNVEV (reference sequence). The CDR3 covers 14 residues. Trimming removed 5 bases at V and 8 bases at J, with 18 bases between. CDR3 bases: TGTGCCAGCAGTGCCCGAGGGAGGACGTGGGGCTACACCTTC. Its protein is CASSARGRTWGYTF.

The rearrangement links TRBV10-2 to TRBJ2-2; D perhaps matches TRBD1 (5 bases). This CDR3 contains 15 residues. The V gene's germline CDR1 is WSHSY and CDR2 SAAADI. V lost 4 bases and J lost 3, with 12 bases in between. The CDR3 sequence is CASSAHDRYTGELFF. DNA for the CDR3: TGCGCCAGCAGTGCTCATGACAGATACACCGGGGAGCTGTTTTTT.

This clone has a handful of counts. The chain employs TRBV7-8 and TRBJ2-5; 14 bases are shared with TRBD2. This CDR3 comprises 17 residues. J gave up 4 bases and V 5 bases, and 9 bases lay outside the gene matches. The germline V gene encodes CDR1 SGHVS and CDR2 FQNEAQ. The CDR3 bases are TGTGCCAGCAGCATGGGACTAGCGGGAGTAGGAGGAGAGACCCAGTACTTC. Its protein is CASSMGLAGVGGETQYF.

The chain joins TRBV2 to TRBJ2-7, with 7 nucleotides matching TRBD2. V lost 5 bases and J lost 0; bases outside the gene matches: 7. The germline V gene has CDR1 SNHLY and CDR2 FYNNEI. The CDR3 covers 15 residues. CDR3 sequence: CASSRILAASYEQYF. CDR3 bases: TGTGCCAGCAGTCGAATCCTAGCGGCCTCCTACGAGCAGTACTTC.

The chain combines TRBV7-6 with TRBJ2-7; 11 bases fit TRBD2. Germline loops: CDR1 SGHVS, CDR2 FNYEAQ. The CDR3 runs to 16 residues. The V gene end was trimmed by 4 bases and the J gene end by 7 bases; junction bases not matched to a gene: 12. CDR3 sequence reads: CASSSRFLAGGEEQYF. The CDR3, as DNA: TGTGCCAGCAGCTCACGCTTTTTAGCGGGGGGGGAAGAGCAGTACTTC.